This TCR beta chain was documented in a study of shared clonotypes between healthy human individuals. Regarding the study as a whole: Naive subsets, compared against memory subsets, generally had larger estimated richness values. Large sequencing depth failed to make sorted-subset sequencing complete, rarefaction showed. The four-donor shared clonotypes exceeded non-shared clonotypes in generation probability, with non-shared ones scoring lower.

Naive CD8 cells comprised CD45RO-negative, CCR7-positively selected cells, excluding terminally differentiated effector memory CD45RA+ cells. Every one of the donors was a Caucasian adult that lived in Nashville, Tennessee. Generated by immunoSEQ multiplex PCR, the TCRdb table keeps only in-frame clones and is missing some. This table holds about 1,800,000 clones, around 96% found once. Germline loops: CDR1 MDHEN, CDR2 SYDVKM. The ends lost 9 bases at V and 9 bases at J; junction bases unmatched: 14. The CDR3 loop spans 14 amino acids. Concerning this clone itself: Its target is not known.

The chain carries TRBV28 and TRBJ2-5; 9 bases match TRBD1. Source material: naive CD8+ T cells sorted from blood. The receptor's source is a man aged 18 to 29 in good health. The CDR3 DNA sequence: TGTGCCAGTCTCCCTAGAGCCGGGGACAGGGCCCAGTACTTC. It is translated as CASLPRAGDRAQYF.